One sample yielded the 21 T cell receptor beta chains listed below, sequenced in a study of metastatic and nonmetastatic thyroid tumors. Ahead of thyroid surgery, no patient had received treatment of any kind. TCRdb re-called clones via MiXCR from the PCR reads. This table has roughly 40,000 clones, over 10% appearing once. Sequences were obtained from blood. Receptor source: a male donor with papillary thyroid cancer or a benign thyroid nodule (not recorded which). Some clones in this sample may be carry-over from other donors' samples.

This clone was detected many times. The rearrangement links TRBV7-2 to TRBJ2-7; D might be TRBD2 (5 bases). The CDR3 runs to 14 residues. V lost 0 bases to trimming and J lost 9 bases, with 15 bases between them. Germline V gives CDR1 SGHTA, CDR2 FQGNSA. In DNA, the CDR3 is TGTGCCAGCAGCTTAGCAAGAGGGCTCTTGGTGCAGTACTTC. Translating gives CASSLARGLLVQYF. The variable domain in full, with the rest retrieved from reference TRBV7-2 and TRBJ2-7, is GAGVSQSPSNKVTEKGKDVELRCDPISGHTALYWYRQSLGQGLEFLIYFQGNSAPDKSGLPSDRFSAERTGGSVSTLTIQRTQQEDSAVYLCASSLARGLLVQYFGPGTRLTVT.

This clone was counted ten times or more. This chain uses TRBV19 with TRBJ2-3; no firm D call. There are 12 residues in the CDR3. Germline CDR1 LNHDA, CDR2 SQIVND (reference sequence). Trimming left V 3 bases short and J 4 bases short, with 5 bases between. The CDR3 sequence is CASSIVADTQYF. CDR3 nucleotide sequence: TGTGCCAGTAGTATCGTGGCAGATACGCAGTATTTT.

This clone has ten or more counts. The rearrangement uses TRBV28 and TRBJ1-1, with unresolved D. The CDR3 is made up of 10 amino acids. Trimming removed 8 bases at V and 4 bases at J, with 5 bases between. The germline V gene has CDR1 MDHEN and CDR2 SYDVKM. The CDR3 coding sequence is TGTGCCAGCTTCAGCACTGAAGCTTTCTTT. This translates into CASFSTEAFF.

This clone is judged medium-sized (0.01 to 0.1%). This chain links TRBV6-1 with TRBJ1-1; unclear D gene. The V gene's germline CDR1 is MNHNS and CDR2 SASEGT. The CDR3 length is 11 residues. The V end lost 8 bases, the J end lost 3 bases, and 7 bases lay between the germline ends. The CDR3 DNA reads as TGTGCCAGCTGGAAGTACACTGAAGCTTTCTTT. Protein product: CASWKYTEAFF.

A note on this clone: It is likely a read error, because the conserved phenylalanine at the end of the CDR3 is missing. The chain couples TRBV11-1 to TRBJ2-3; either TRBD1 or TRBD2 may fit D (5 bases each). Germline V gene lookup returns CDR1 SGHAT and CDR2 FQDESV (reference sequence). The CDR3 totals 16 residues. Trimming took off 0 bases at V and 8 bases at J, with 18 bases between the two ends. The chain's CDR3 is CASSLAGPRTLGTQYL. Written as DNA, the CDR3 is TGTGCCAGCAGCTTAGCGGGACCTCGGACACTTGGTACGCAGTATCTT.

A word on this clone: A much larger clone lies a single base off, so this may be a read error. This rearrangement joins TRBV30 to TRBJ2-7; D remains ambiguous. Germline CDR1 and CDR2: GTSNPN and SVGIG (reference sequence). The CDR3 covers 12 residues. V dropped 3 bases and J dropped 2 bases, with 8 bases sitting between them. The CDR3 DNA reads TGTGCCTGGAGGAACATTCCCTACGAGCAGTACTTC. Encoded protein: CAWRNIPYEQYF. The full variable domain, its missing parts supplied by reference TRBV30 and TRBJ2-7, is SQTIHQWPATLVQPVGSPLSLECTVEGTSNPNLYWYRQAAGRGLQLLFYSVGIGQISSEVPQNLSASRPQDRQFILSSKKLLLSDSGFYLCAWRNIPYEQYFGPGTRLTVT.

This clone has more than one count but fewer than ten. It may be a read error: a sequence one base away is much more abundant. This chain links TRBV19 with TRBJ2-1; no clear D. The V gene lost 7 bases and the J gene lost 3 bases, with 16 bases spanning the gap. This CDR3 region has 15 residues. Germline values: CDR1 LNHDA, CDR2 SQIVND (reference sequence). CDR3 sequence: CASTTEPVGYNEQFF. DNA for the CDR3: TGTGCCAGTACCACTGAACCAGTGGGCTACAATGAGCAGTTCTTC.

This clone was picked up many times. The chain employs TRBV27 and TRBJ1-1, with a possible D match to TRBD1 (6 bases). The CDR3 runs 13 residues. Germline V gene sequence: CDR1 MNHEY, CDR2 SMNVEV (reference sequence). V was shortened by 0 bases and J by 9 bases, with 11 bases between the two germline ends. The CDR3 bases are TGTGCCAGCAGTTTATCAACAGGGCAGAAAGCTTTCTTT. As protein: CASSLSTGQKAFF.

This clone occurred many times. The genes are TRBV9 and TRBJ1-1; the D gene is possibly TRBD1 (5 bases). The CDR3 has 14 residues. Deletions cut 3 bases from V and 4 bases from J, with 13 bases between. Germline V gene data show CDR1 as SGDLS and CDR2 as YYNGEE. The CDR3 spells CASSAGYDITEAFF. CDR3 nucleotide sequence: TGTGCCAGCAGCGCAGGGTATGATATCACTGAAGCTTTCTTT.

CDR3 region: CASSHKREAPYEQYF. The DNA for the CDR3 is TGTGCCAGCAGCCACAAGCGGGAGGCCCCCTACGAGCAGTACTTC. V gene TRBV3-1 combines with J gene TRBJ2-7; 9 bases map to TRBD2. This CDR3 comprises 15 residues. Per the germline V gene, CDR1 is LGHDT and CDR2 is YNNKEL (reference sequence). After removal of 3 bases from V and 2 bases from J, the junction contained 5 bases not matched to a gene.

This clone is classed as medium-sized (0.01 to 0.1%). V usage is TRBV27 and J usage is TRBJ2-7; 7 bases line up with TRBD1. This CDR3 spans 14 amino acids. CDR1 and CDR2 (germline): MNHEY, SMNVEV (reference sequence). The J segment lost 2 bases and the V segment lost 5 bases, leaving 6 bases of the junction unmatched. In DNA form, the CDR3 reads TGTGCCAGCAGTCACACCGGGACAGCCTACGAGCAGTACTTC. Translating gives CASSHTGTAYEQYF.

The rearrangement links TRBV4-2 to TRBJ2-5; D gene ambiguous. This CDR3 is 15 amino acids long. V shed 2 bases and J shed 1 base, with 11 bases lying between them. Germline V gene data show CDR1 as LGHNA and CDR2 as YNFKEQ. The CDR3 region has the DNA TGTGCCAGCAGCCAAACCTCGGGCCTCCAAGAGACCCAGTACTTC. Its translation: CASSQTSGLQETQYF.

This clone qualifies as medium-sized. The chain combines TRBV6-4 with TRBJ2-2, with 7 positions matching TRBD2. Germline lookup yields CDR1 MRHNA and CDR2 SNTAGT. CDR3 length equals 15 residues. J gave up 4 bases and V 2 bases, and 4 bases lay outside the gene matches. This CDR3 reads CASSDGEGLTGELFF. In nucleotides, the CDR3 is TGTGCCAGCAGTGACGGGGAGGGTCTCACCGGGGAGCTGTTTTTT.

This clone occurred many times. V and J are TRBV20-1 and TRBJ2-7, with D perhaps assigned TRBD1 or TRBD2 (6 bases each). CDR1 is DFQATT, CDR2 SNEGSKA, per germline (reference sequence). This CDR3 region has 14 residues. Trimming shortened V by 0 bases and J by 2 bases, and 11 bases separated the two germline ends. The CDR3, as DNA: TGCAGTGCTAGAGATCGGGGGCGAACCTACGAGCAGTACTTC. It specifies CSARDRGRTYEQYF.

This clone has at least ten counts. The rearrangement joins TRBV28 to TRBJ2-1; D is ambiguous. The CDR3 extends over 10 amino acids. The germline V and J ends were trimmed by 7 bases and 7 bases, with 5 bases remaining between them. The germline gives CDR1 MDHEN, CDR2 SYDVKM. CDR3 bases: TGTGCCAGCAAAGGGAATGAGCAGTTCTTC. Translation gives CASKGNEQFF.

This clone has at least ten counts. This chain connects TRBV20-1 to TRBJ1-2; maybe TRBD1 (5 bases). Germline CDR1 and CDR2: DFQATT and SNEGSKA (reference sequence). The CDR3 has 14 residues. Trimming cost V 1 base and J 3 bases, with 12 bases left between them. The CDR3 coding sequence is TGCAGTGCTAGAGGGGGGGGATTCGACTATGGCTACACCTTC. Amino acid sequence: CSARGGGFDYGYTF.

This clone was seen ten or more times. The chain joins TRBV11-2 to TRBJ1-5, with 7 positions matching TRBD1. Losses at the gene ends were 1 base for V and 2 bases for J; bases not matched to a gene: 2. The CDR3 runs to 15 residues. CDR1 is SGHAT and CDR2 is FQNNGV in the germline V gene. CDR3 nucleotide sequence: TGTGCCAGCAGCTTAGGAGGGGGCCGCAATCAGCCCCAGCATTTT. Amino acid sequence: CASSLGGGRNQPQHF.

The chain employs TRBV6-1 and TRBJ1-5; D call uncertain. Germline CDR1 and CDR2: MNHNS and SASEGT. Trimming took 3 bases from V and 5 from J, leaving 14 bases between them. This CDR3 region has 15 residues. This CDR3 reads CASSDRKAGDQPQHF. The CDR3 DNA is TGTGCCAGCAGTGATCGTAAGGCTGGGGATCAGCCCCAGCATTTT.

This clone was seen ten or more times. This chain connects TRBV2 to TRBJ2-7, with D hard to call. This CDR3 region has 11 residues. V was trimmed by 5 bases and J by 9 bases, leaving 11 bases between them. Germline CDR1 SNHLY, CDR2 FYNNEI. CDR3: CASSLQRVQYF. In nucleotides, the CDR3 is TGTGCCAGCAGTCTACAGCGTGTGCAGTACTTC. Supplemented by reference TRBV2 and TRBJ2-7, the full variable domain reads EPEVTQTPSHQVTQMGQEVILRCVPISNHLYFYWYRQILGQKVEFLVSFYNNEISEKSEIFDDQFSVERPDGSNFTLKIRSTKLEDSAMYFCASSLQRVQYFGPGTRLTVT.

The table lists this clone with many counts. Written as DNA, the CDR3 is TGTGCCAGCAGCGTAGGAGGAGGGAGACGTGGGGAGCAGTTCTTC. Its protein product is CASSVGGGRRGEQFF. The chain combines TRBV9 with TRBJ2-1, with TRBD2 as a possible D gene (6 bases). Per germline, CDR1 SGDLS and CDR2 YYNGEE. This CDR3 is built from 15 residues. Deletions cut 0 bases from V and 10 bases from J, with 17 bases between. The full variable domain, rest sourced from reference TRBV9 and TRBJ2-1, is DSGVTQTPKHLITATGQRVTLRCSPRSGDLSVYWYQQSLDQGLQFLIQYYNGEERAKGNILERFSAQQFPDLHSELNLSSLELGDSALYFCASSVGGGRRGEQFFGPGTRLTVL.

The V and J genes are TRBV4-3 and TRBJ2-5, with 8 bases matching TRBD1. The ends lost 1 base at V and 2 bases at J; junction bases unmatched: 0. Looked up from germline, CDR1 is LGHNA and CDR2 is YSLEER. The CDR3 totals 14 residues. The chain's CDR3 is CASSQGTGQETQYF. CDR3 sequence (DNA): TGCGCCAGCAGCCAAGGGACAGGGCAAGAGACCCAGTACTTC.